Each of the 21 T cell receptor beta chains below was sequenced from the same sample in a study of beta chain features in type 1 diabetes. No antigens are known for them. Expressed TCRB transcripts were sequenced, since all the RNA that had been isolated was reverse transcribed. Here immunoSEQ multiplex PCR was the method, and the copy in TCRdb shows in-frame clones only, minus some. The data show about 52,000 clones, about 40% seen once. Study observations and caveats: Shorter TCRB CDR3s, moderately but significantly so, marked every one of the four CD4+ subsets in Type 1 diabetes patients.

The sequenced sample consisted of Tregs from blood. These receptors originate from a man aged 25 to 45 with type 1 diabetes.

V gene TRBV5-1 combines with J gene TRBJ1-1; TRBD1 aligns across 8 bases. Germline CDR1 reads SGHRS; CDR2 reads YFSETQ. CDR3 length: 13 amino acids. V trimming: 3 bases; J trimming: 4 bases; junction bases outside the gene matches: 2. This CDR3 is CASSYGQGTEAFF. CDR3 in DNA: TGCGCCAGCAGCTATGGACAGGGCACTGAAGCTTTCTTT. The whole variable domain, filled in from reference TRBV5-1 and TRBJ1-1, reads KAGVTQTPRYLIKTRGQQVTLSCSPISGHRSVSWYQQTPGQGLQFLFEYFSETQRNKGNFPGRFSGRQFSNSRSEMNVSTLELGDSALYLCASSYGQGTEAFFGQGTRLTVV.

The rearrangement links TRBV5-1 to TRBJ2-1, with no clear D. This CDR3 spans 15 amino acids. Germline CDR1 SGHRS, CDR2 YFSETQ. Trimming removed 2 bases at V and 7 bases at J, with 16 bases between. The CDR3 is CASSLGLPARNEQFF. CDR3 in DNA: TGCGCCAGCAGCTTAGGTCTCCCAGCTAGGAATGAGCAGTTCTTC.

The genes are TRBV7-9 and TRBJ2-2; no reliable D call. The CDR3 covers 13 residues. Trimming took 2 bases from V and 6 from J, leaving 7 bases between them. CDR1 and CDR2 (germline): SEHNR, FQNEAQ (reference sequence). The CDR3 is CASSLNWPGELFF. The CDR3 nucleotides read TGTGCCAGCAGCTTAAATTGGCCCGGGGAGCTGTTTTTT.

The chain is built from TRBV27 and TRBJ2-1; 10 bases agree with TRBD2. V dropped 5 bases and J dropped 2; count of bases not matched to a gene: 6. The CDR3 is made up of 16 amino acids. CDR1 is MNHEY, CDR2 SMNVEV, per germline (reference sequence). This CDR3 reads CASSPSSGRPYNEQFF. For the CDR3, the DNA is TGTGCCAGCAGTCCATCTAGCGGGAGACCCTACAATGAGCAGTTCTTC.

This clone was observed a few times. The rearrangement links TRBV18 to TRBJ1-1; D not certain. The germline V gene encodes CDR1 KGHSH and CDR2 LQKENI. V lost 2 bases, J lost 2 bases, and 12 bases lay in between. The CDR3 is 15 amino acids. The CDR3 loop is CASSPYSEGNTEAFF. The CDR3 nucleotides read TGTGCCAGCTCACCATACAGCGAGGGAAACACTGAAGCTTTCTTT.

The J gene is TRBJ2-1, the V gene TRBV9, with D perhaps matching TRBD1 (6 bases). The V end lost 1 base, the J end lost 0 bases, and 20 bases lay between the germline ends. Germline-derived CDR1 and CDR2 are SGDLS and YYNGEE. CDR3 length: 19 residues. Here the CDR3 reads CASSVSFFSTGISYNEQFF. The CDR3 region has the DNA TGTGCCAGCAGCGTATCTTTCTTCTCGACAGGTATCTCCTACAATGAGCAGTTCTTC. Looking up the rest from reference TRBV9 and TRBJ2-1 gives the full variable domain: DSGVTQTPKHLITATGQRVTLRCSPRSGDLSVYWYQQSLDQGLQFLIQYYNGEERAKGNILERFSAQQFPDLHSELNLSSLELGDSALYFCASSVSFFSTGISYNEQFFGPGTRLTVL.

CDR3 DNA sequence: TGCGCCAGCAGCTACTCGGGGGTAACCACAGATACGCAGTATTTT. Protein: CASSYSGVTTDTQYF. The chain is built from TRBV5-1 and TRBJ2-3; perhaps TRBD2 as D (6 bases). Germline CDR1 SGHRS, CDR2 YFSETQ. The V end lost 3 bases, the J end lost 2 bases, and 13 bases lay between the germline ends. CDR3 length: 15 residues.

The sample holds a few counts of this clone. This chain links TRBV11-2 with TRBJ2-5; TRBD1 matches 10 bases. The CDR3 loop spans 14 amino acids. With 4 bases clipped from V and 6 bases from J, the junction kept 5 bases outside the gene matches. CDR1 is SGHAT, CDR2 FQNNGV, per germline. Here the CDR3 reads CASSSWDRGKTQYF. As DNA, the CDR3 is TGTGCCAGCAGCTCCTGGGACAGGGGAAAGACCCAGTACTTC.

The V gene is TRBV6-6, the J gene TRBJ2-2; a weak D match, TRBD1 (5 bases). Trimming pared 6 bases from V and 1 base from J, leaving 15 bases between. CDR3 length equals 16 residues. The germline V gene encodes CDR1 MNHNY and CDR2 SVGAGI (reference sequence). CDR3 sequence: CASSSWTRGNTGELFF. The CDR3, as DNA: TGTGCCAGCAGCTCATGGACAAGGGGGAACACCGGGGAGCTGTTTTTT.

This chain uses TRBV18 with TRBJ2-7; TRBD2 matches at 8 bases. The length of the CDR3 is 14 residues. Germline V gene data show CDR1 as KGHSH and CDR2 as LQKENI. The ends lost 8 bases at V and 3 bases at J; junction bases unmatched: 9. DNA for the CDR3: TGTGCCAGCGCAATAGCGGGACCTGGCTACGAGCAGTACTTC. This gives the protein CASAIAGPGYEQYF. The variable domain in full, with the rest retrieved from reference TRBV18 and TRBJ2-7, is NAGVMQNPRHLVRRRGQEARLRCSPMKGHSHVYWYRQLPEEGLKFMVYLQKENIIDESGMPKERFSAEFPKEGPSILRIQQVVRGDSAAYFCASAIAGPGYEQYFGPGTRLTVT.

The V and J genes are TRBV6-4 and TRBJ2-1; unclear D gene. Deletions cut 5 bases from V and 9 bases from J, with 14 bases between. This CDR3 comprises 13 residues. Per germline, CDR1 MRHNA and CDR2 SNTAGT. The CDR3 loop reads CASSLIAYPEQFF. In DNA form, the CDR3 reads TGTGCCAGCAGTCTTATAGCTTACCCTGAGCAGTTCTTC.

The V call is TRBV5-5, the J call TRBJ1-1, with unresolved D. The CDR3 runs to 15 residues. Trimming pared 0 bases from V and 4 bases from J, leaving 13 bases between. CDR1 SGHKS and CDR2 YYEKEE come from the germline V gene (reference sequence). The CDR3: CASSLAPGMGTEAFF. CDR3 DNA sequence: TGTGCCAGCAGCTTGGCACCCGGGATGGGCACTGAAGCTTTCTTT.

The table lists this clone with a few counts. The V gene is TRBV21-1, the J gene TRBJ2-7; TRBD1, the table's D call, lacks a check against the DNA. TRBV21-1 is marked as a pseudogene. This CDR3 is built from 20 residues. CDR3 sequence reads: CASSKMALFEWPGVSYEQYF. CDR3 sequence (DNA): TGTGCCAGCAGCAAAATGGCCCTGTTTGAATGGCCAGGGGTCTCCTACGAGCAGTACTTC.

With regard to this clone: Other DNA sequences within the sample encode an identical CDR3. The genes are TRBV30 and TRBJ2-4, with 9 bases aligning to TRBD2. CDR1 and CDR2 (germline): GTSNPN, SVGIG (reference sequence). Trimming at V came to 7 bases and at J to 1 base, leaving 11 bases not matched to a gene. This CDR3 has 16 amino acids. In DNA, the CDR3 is TGTGCCTCGGCGATTAGCGGGAGAGGGGCCAAAAACATTCAGTACTTC. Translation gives CASAISGRGAKNIQYF.

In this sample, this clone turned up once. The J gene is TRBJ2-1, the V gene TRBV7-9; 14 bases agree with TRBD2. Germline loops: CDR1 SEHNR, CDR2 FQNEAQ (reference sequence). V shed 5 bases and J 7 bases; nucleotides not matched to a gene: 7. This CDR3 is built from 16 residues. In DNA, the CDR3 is TGTGCCAGCAGCCCTACGGGACTAGCGGGAGAAAATGAGCAGTTCTTC. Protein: CASSPTGLAGENEQFF.

The CDR3 DNA reads as TGTGCCAGCAGGTCAAATAGCGGGAGGTTCTACGAGCAGTACTTC. It yields the protein CASRSNSGRFYEQYF. This chain uses TRBV27 with TRBJ2-7, with 10 bases identical to TRBD2. Per the germline V gene, CDR1 is MNHEY and CDR2 is SMNVEV (reference sequence). V dropped 6 bases and J dropped 3; count of bases not matched to a gene: 8. The CDR3 covers 15 residues.

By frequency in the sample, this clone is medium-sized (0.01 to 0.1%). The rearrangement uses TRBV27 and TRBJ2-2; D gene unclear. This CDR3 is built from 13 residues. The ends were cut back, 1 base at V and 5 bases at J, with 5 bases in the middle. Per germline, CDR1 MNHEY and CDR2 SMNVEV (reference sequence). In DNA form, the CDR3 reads TGTGCCAGCAGTTTATATCGTACCGGGGAGCTGTTTTTT. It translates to CASSLYRTGELFF.

CDR3 residues: CASSITSLETQYF. The CDR3 nucleotides are TGTGCCAGCAGCATAACTAGCTTGGAGACCCAGTACTTC. The V and J genes are TRBV7-8 and TRBJ2-5, with D possibly TRBD2 on 6 matching bases. Trimming pared 5 bases from V and 5 bases from J, leaving 12 bases between. CDR3 length: 13 residues. The germline CDR1 and CDR2 sequences are SGHVS and FQNEAQ.

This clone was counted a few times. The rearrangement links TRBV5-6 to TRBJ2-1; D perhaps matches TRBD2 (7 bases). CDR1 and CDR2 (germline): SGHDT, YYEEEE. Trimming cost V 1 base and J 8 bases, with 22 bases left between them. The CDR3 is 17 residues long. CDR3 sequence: CASSLWGREQRRDEQFF. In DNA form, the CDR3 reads TGTGCCAGCAGCTTGTGGGGGCGGGAGCAGCGGAGGGATGAGCAGTTCTTC.

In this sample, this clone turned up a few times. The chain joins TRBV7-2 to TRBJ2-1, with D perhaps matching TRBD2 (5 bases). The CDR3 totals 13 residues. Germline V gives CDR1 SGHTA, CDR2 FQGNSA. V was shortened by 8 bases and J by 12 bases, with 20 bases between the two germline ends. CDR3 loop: CASGPNRETPQFF. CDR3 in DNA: TGTGCCAGCGGGCCTAACCGGGAAACCCCGCAGTTCTTC.

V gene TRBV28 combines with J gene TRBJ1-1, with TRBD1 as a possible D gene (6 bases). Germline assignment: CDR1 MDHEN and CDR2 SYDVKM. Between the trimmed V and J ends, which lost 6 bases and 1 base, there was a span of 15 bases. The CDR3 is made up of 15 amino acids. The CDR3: CASRTTQGPNTEAFF. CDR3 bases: TGTGCCAGCAGAACAACACAGGGACCGAACACTGAAGCTTTCTTT. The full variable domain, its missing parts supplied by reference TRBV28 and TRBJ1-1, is DVKVTQSSRYLVKRTGEKVFLECVQDMDHENMFWYRQDPGLGLRLIYFSYDVKMKEKGDIPEGYSVSREKKERFSLILESASTNQTSMYLCASRTTQGPNTEAFFGQGTRLTVV.